This is a list of T cell receptor beta chains from one sample in a study of OX40 agonist ivuxolimab in advanced cancers. This table comes from immunoSEQ multiplex PCR, and its TCRdb copy is limited to in-frame clones, with some not included. The table lists some 97,000 clones, almost 90% of them singletons. Sequencing was performed on CD4+ or CD8+ T cells sorted from blood, taken in a trial of the OX40 agonist ivuxolimab. These receptors came from an adult with an advanced solid tumor such as melanoma, head and neck, liver or kidney cancer. Each CDR3 is given with its conserved first and last residue. D genes are given only for firm matches. Clone size is given for some rows only: seen once, a few or many times, or a class if the clone is expanded.

v_gene: TRBV5-1; j_gene: TRBJ2-1; d_gene: TRBD1; abundance: .; CDR3nt: TGCGCCAGCAGCTTACAGGGGAACCTCAATGAGCAGTTCTTC; CDR3aa: CASSLQGNLNEQFF
v_gene: TRBV5-1; j_gene: TRBJ1-4; d_gene: TRBD1; abundance: .; CDR3nt: TGCGCCAGCAGCTTCAATCAAGGGACAGTGGGTGTAGGGAAACTGTTTTTT; CDR3aa: CASSFNQGTVGVGKLFF
v_gene: TRBV5-5; j_gene: TRBJ2-1; d_gene: .; abundance: .; CDR3nt: TGTGCCAGCAGCCTTGCTGGAACTAGCAATGAGCAGTTCTTC; CDR3aa: CASSLAGTSNEQFF
v_gene: TRBV29-1; j_gene: TRBJ2-5; d_gene: .; abundance: .; CDR3nt: TGCAGCGTTGCGGGGTCGGTCACCCGCCAAGAGACCCAGTACTTC; CDR3aa: CSVAGSVTRQETQYF
v_gene: TRBV9; j_gene: TRBJ2-1; d_gene: TRBD1; abundance: .; CDR3nt: TGTGCCAGCAGCGTAGACGAGGTAACAGGGGTCATGAATGAGCAGTTCTTC; CDR3aa: CASSVDEVTGVMNEQFF
v_gene: TRBV7-9; j_gene: TRBJ2-7; d_gene: TRBD1; abundance: .; CDR3nt: TGTGCCAGCAGCGCGGGACAGGGGTTTAGGTTC; CDR3aa: CASSAGQGFRF
v_gene: TRBV19; j_gene: TRBJ2-3; d_gene: .; abundance: .; CDR3nt: TGTGCCAGTAGTGTAAAGCGGGGCACAGATACGCAGTATTTT; CDR3aa: CASSVKRGTDTQYF
v_gene: TRBV2; j_gene: TRBJ2-7; d_gene: .; abundance: .; CDR3nt: TGTGCCAGCAGTGGGACGTTAGGTACATTTAGCTCCTACGAGCAGTACTTC; CDR3aa: CASSGTLGTFSSYEQYF
v_gene: TRBV5-1; j_gene: TRBJ1-3; d_gene: .; abundance: .; CDR3nt: TGCGCCAGCAGCTTGGGGCCAATAAACACCATATATTTT; CDR3aa: CASSLGPINTIYF
v_gene: TRBV19; j_gene: TRBJ2-5; d_gene: TRBD1; abundance: .; CDR3nt: TGTGCCAGTAGTCTGGGACAGGGAAAAGAGACCCAGTACTTC; CDR3aa: CASSLGQGKETQYF
v_gene: TRBV19; j_gene: TRBJ1-4; d_gene: TRBD1; abundance: .; CDR3nt: TGTGCCAGTAGTTCGAGGTCCGGGACAGTAACAGCAACTAATGAAAAACTGTTTTTT; CDR3aa: CASSSRSGTVTATNEKLFF
v_gene: TRBV7-9; j_gene: TRBJ1-2; d_gene: .; abundance: once; CDR3nt: TGTGCCAGCAGCTTTGGGGCAGTTCCTAACTATGGCTACACCTTC; CDR3aa: CASSFGAVPNYGYTF
v_gene: TRBV11-2; j_gene: TRBJ2-1; d_gene: .; abundance: .; CDR3nt: TGTGCCAGCAGCTTAGATGGTAGGACTGACTCTCCAAACAATGAGCAGTTCTTC; CDR3aa: CASSLDGRTDSPNNEQFF
v_gene: TRBV19; j_gene: TRBJ2-5; d_gene: .; abundance: .; CDR3nt: TGTGCCAGTAGTATAGTGTCCATGTTAGCGGCCCCCTCAGAGACCCAGTACTTC; CDR3aa: CASSIVSMLAAPSETQYF
v_gene: TRBV30; j_gene: TRBJ2-7; d_gene: TRBD1; abundance: .; CDR3nt: TGTGCCTGGAGCCCCCCGGGACAGGGCTACGAGCAGTACTTC; CDR3aa: CAWSPPGQGYEQYF
v_gene: TRBV6-1; j_gene: TRBJ1-6; d_gene: TRBD1; abundance: .; CDR3nt: TGTGCCAGCAGGGGGACAGGGGCCAATTCACCCCTCCACTTT; CDR3aa: CASRGTGANSPLHF
v_gene: TRBV7-8; j_gene: TRBJ2-7; d_gene: .; abundance: .; CDR3nt: TGTGCCAGCAGCTCCCGTGGGTTAACCTACGAGCAGTACTTC; CDR3aa: CASSSRGLTYEQYF
v_gene: TRBV6-1; j_gene: TRBJ1-4; d_gene: .; abundance: .; CDR3nt: TGTGCCAGCAGTTTCTGGTTCGGTGAAAAACTGTTTTTT; CDR3aa: CASSFWFGEKLFF